Below, 19 T cell receptor beta chains from the same sample are listed, as sequenced in a study of blood T cell repertoires in COVID-19. Profiled with immunoSEQ multiplex PCR; TCRdb holds only in-frame clones, not every one. The sample carries a few hundred thousand clones, more than 75% recorded once. The sequenced sample was PBMCs or T cells enriched from blood (not recorded which). The receptors stem from a man aged 25 to 40 who had recovered from COVID-19.

V is TRBV4-1 and J is TRBJ1-6; D is undetermined. The germline V and J ends were trimmed by 2 bases and 3 bases, with 17 bases remaining between them. The CDR3 consists of 18 residues. Germline-derived CDR1 and CDR2 are MGHRA and YSYEKL. CDR3 nucleotide sequence: TGCGCCAGCAGCCAATTTAGGGCGGGATTTATCTATAATTCACCCCTCCACTTT. It codes for CASSQFRAGFIYNSPLHF.

A remark on this clone: Other nucleotide sequences from this sample produce the same CDR3. The CDR3 region has the DNA TGCGCCAGCAGCTTAGCCGGGACAGCATCGTACGAGCAGTACTTC. This sequence encodes CASSLAGTASYEQYF. The V call is TRBV5-1, the J call TRBJ2-7, with 7 bases aligning to TRBD1. Germline V gene data show CDR1 as SGHRS and CDR2 as YFSETQ. CDR3 length: 15 residues. J lost 4 bases, V lost 2 bases, and 9 bases had no gene match.

J is TRBJ1-5 and V is TRBV6-5; D uncertain. Between the trimmed V and J ends, which lost 5 bases and 4 bases, there was a span of 9 bases. Germline V CDR1 and CDR2: MNHEY, SVGAGI. The CDR3 length is 13 residues. CDR3 region: CASSTITNQPQHF. In nucleotides, the CDR3 is TGTGCCAGCAGTACCATAACAAATCAGCCCCAGCATTTT.

This clone has only one observation. The genes are TRBV10-3 and TRBJ2-5, with 8 nucleotides matching TRBD2. J lost 4 bases, V lost 7 bases, and 11 bases had no gene match. Germline values: CDR1 ENHRY, CDR2 SYGVKD. CDR3 length: 15 amino acids. The CDR3 nucleotides are TGTGCCATCACAGCGGGGGTCAGTAACAGAGAGACCCAGTACTTC. The encoded protein is CAITAGVSNRETQYF.

The sample holds a few counts of this clone. The rearrangement joins TRBV6-5 to TRBJ2-5, with 10 positions matching TRBD2. V lost 6 bases and J lost 0; bases outside the gene matches: 4. CDR3 length equals 15 residues. Germline CDR1 is MNHEY and CDR2 is SVGAGI. Here the CDR3 DNA reads TGTGCCAGCAGAGAGCGGGGGGGCTACCAAGAGACCCAGTACTTC. It encodes CASRERGGYQETQYF.

Comments on this clone: The same CDR3 arises from other DNA sequences in this sample as well. The chain has TRBV27 and TRBJ1-3; the D is unclear. CDR1 is MNHEY, CDR2 SMNVEV, per germline (reference sequence). The CDR3 covers 13 residues. Trimming shortened V by 6 bases and J by 0 bases, and 6 bases separated the two germline ends. The CDR3 DNA reads as TGTGCCAGCAGCCGAGGCTCTGGAAACACCATATATTTT. As protein: CASSRGSGNTIYF.

The gene calls are TRBV27 and TRBJ2-3; TRBD2 aligns across 7 bases. V lost 8 bases, J lost 6 bases, and 14 bases stayed unmatched. Germline lookup yields CDR1 MNHEY and CDR2 SMNVEV (reference sequence). This CDR3 is built from 15 residues. CDR3 amino acids: CASARSGANPDTQYF. As DNA, the CDR3 is TGTGCCAGCGCGCGAAGCGGGGCTAACCCCGATACGCAGTATTTT.

The chain combines TRBV24-1 with TRBJ2-3, with a tentative D call TRBD2 (5 bases). The CDR3 runs 13 residues. In germline, CDR1 is KGHDR, CDR2 SFDVKD. Between the trimmed V and J ends, which lost 2 bases and 3 bases, there was a span of 5 bases. Here the CDR3 reads CATSDWRTDTQYF. The CDR3 nucleotides are TGTGCCACCAGTGATTGGAGGACAGATACGCAGTATTTT.

The chain has TRBV5-8 and TRBJ2-7, with a weak D call TRBD1 (6 bases). The germline V and J ends were trimmed by 4 bases and 11 bases, with 16 bases remaining between them. The germline V gene has CDR1 SGHTS and CDR2 YDEGEE. This CDR3 spans 12 amino acids. Here the CDR3 reads CASSTYRVGEYF. The CDR3 nucleotides read TGTGCCAGCAGCACATACAGGGTCGGGGAGTACTTC.

The chain recombines TRBV12-3 or TRBV12-4 with TRBJ1-2; the D is unclear. The CDR3 has 10 residues. V gave up 5 bases and J gave up 6 bases, with 4 bases separating them. The CDR3 here is CASSLNGYTF. CDR3 in DNA: TGTGCCAGCAGTCTAAATGGCTACACCTTC.

This clone appeared a few times. The chain combines TRBV15 with TRBJ1-5; 8 bases match TRBD1. The CDR3 spans 14 residues. Germline V CDR1 and CDR2: LNHNV, YYDKDF (reference sequence). Trimming removed 4 bases from V and 11 bases from J; junction bases left unmatched: 10. CDR3 sequence: CATSTPDRAVTQHF. DNA of the CDR3: TGTGCCACCAGCACCCCGGACAGGGCCGTGACCCAGCATTTT.

As concerns this clone: This may be a read error: a much more frequent sequence differs by one nucleotide. This rearrangement joins TRBV7-2 to TRBJ1-5, with unresolved D. Germline CDR1 and CDR2: SGHTA and FQGNSA. Trimming pared 2 bases from V and 0 bases from J, leaving 2 bases between. The CDR3 is 13 amino acids. The CDR3 loop reads CASSLHSNQPQHF. The CDR3 nucleotides read TGTGCCAGCAGCTTACATAGCAATCAGCCCCAGCATTTT.

The V and J genes are TRBV6-5 and TRBJ1-5, with D perhaps TRBD1 (6 bases). Germline V gene sequence: CDR1 MNHEY, CDR2 SVGAGI. Trimming removed 9 bases from V and 0 bases from J, with 15 bases in between. The CDR3 is 15 residues long. CDR3 bases: TGTGCCAGTACTCCTCAGGGGTATAGCAATCAGCCCCAGCATTTT. Amino acids: CASTPQGYSNQPQHF.

This chain connects TRBV29-1 to TRBJ1-1; no firm D call. The germline V gene encodes CDR1 SQVTM and CDR2 ANQGSEA. V lost 7 bases and J lost 1, with 7 bases in between. The CDR3 runs 11 residues. CDR3 nucleotide sequence: TGCAGCGGGTGGCAGAACACTGAAGCTTTCTTT. Translated, it gives CSGWQNTEAFF. Filled out from reference TRBV29-1 and TRBJ1-1, the complete variable domain reads SAVISQKPSRDICQRGTSLTIQCQVDSQVTMMFWYRQQPGQSLTLIATANQGSEATYESGFVIDKFPISRPNLTFSTLTVSNMSPEDSSIYLCSGWQNTEAFFGQGTRLTVV.

The genes are TRBV19 and TRBJ2-1, with 9 bases lining up with TRBD2. V lost 5 bases, J lost 2 bases, and 4 bases stayed unmatched. CDR1 and CDR2 from the germline V gene are LNHDA and SQIVND (reference sequence). The CDR3 totals 15 residues. CDR3 loop: CASSPSGATYNEQFF. The CDR3 coding sequence is TGTGCCAGTAGTCCTAGCGGGGCGACCTACAATGAGCAGTTCTTC.

V gene TRBV19 combines with J gene TRBJ1-1, with D possibly being TRBD1 (6 bases). The germline gives CDR1 LNHDA, CDR2 SQIVND (reference sequence). The length of the CDR3 is 13 residues. Trimming removed 7 bases at V and 1 base at J, with 10 bases between. CDR3 region: CASTVRGNTEAFF. As DNA, the CDR3 is TGTGCCAGTACCGTCAGGGGGAACACTGAAGCTTTCTTT.

V usage is TRBV3-1 (or the pseudogene TRBV3-2) and J usage is TRBJ2-2, with D tentatively TRBD1 (5 bases). This CDR3 comprises 14 residues. V was trimmed by 5 bases and J by 3 bases, leaving 10 bases between them. Germline values: CDR1 LGHDT, CDR2 YNNKEL (reference sequence). CDR3 sequence (DNA): TGTGCCAGCAGCTCAGGGTTGGACACCGGGGAGCTGTTTTTT. This sequence encodes CASSSGLDTGELFF.

This rearrangement joins TRBV30 to TRBJ1-4; D gene uncertain. CDR1 is GTSNPN and CDR2 is SVGIG in the germline V gene (reference sequence). Trimming cost V 0 bases and J 5 bases, with 10 bases left between them. This CDR3 comprises 14 residues. The CDR3 sequence: CAWSVRSRNEKLFF. The CDR3 DNA sequence: TGTGCCTGGAGTGTACGTAGTCGGAATGAAAAACTGTTTTTT.

This chain links TRBV6-2 or TRBV6-3 with TRBJ1-4; a weak D match, TRBD1 (6 bases). The CDR3 spans 17 residues. V shed 2 bases and J shed 3 bases, with 16 bases lying between them. CDR1 and CDR2 from the germline V gene are MNHEY and SVGEGT. The chain's CDR3 is CASSYGGAQGSNEKLFF. The CDR3 region has the DNA TGTGCCAGCAGTTACGGGGGCGCGCAAGGTTCTAATGAAAAACTGTTTTTT.